The entry below gives a single T cell receptor beta chain sequence along with its context. Antigen: not known. A far more abundant clone sits one base away, making this likely a read error. Time point: newly diagnosed GD, antithyroid drugs for less than 3 months. The TCR library was made from RNA that had been extracted from PBMCs in TRIzol. This record belongs to a study of regulatory T cells in long-lasting Graves disease. Study conclusions and caveats: TCR diversity was lower in persistent Graves' patients (versus newly diagnosed ones).

Sequencing libraries for TCR beta were prepared with iRepertoire HTBI primers and Arm-PCR of CDR3 regions. TCRdb redid the calling of the multiplex PCR reads with MiXCR, one entry per CDR3 protein. Among fewer than 550,000 distinct CDR3 sequences listed, about 16% were seen once. The sample also formed part of further work on T cells in Graves' hyperthyroidism and ophthalmopathy. From that paper: Diagnoses were established using clinical symptoms, serum thyroxine and TRAb, thyroid ultrasound and orbital computed tomography.

The material sequenced was peripheral blood mononuclear cells (PBMCs), taken at new diagnosis, from a patient treated with antithyroid drugs. The sequence came from a young woman with Graves disease.

The CDR3 DNA sequence: TGTGCCAGCAGTTTAGGGCAGCCCATCGGAAGGTCACATCAAGAGACCCAGTACTTC. It yields the protein CASSLGQPIGRSHQETQYF. The chain couples TRBV12-3 or TRBV12-4 to TRBJ2-1; D is uncertain. Gene TRBJ2-5 matches the end of the DNA better, so the J call may be wrong. The CDR3 totals 19 residues.